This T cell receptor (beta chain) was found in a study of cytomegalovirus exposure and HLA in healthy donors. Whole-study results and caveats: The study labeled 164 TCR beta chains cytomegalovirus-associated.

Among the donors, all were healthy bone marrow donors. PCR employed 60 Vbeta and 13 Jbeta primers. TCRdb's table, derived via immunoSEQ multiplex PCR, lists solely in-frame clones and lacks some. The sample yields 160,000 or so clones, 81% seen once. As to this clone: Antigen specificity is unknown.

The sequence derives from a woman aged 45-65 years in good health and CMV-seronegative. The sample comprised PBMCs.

CDR3 region: CASSYHRSSYNEQFF. CDR3 nucleotide sequence: TGTGCCAGCAGTTACCATAGGAGCTCCTACAATGAGCAGTTCTTC. This chain connects TRBV6-6 to TRBJ2-1; D uncertain. Deletions cut 2 bases from V and 0 bases from J, with 8 bases between. The CDR3 covers 15 residues. The germline V gene encodes CDR1 MNHNY and CDR2 SVGAGI (reference sequence).